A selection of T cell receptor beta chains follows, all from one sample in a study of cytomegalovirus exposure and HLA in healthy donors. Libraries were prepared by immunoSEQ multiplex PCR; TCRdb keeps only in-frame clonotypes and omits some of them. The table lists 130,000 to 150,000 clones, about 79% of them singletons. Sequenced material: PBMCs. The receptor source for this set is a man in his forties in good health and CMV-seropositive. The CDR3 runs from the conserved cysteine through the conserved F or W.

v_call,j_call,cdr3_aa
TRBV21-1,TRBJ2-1,CASRRGCGQFF
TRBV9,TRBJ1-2,CASSSTLPINGYTF
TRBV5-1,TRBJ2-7,CASGRTGGYEQYF
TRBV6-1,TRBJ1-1,CASSKTGTFEAFF
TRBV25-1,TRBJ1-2,CASSAYREQSYGYTF
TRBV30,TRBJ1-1,CAWSVLGGQGF
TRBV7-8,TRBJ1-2,CASSFPDRSYGYTF
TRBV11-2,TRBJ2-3,CASSRGTDTQYF
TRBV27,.,CASSLSGDRRYEQYF
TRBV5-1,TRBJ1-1,CASSFKTGGYTEAFF
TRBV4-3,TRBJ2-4,CASSQMGAAKNIQYF
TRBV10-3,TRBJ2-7,CAISGHLFNYEQYF
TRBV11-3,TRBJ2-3,CASSRRGITDTQYF
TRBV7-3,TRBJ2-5,CASSRGQGQETQYF
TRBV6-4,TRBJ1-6,CASRRVYRDNSPLHF
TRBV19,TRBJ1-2,CASSIAGTQVHGYTF
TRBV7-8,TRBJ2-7,CASSLRAGAPYEQYF
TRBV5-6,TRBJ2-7,CASSWAGQGYEQYF
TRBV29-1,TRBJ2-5,CSVEVSGGETQYF
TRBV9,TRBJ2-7,CASSPWTSGSAEQYF
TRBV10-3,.,CAISAPGLAYEQYF
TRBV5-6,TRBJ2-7,CASSRTSGLSYEQYF
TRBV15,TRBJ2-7,CATSRDLTVAEQYF
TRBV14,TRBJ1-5,CASSQVAGSNQPQHF
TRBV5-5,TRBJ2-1,CASSPDGNIANEQFF
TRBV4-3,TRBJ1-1,CASSPGQGGNTEAFF
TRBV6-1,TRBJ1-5,CASSEPRVGQPQHF
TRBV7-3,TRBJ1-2,CASSPDRRSGYTF
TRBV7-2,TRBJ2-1,CASSDGTTSYNEQFF
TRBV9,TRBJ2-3,CASSESGLAGGTVADTQYF
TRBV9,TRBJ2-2,CASSGGLRDYTGELFF
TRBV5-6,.,CASSFTGTGDYEQYF
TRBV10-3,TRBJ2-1,CAIRAEGGGSSYNEQFF
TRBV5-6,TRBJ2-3,CASSFRVAGYTDTQYF
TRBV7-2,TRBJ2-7,CASSVTGTGTYEQYF
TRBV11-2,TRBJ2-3,CASSPAGRGGPDTQYF
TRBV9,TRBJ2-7,CASSVATGAYEQYF
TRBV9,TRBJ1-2,CASSLLAEAGTYGYTF
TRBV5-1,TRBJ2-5,CASSLQRGLVLTQYF
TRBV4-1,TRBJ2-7,CASSQWATSHEQYF
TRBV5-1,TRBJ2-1,CASTTDRPDNEQFF
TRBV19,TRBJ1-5,CASCVFGDQPQHF
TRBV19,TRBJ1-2,CASSPWTGDSYGYTF
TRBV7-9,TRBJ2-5,CASSSTVQPRGETQYF
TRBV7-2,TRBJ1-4,CASSLDSANEKLFF
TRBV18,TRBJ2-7,CASSLGTGREQYF
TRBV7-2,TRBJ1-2,CASSFRQGNNYGYTF
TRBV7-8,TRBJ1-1,CASSWNRDRQEAFF
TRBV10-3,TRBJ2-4,CAISGQGKNIQYF
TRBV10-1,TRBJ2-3,CASSEVWGLAGAADTQYF
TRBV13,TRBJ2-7,CASSSDRTSYEQYF
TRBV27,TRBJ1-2,CASSSVPPGGNNYGYTF